The rows below give T cell receptor beta chains drawn from one sample of a study of blood T cell repertoires in COVID-19. Produced via immunoSEQ multiplex PCR; TCRdb's table is partial and in-frame only. The table shows about 100,000 clones, with around 91% occurring only once. Specimen: peripheral blood. The receptor source for this set is a woman aged 80 or over with acute or convalescent COVID-19. The CDR3 runs from the conserved cysteine through the conserved F or W. D genes are given only for firm matches. Some rows have no size entry. The others give once, few or many, or a class for an expanded clone.

NA TRBJ2-3 NA TRBV9 TGTGCCAGCAGCGTAGTCGCGGGGCCCCTCACAGATACGCAGTATTTT CASSVVAGPLTDTQYF
TRBD1 TRBJ2-2 NA TRBV5-1 TGCGCCAGCAGCTCACCGGGACAGGGGGCTCCCGGGGAGCTGTTTTTT CASSSPGQGAPGELFF
TRBD1 TRBJ1-4 NA TRBV28 TGTGCCAGCAGTTCCCCACAACAGGGGATTAATGAAAAACTGTTTTTT CASSSPQQGINEKLFF
NA TRBJ2-7 NA TRBV9 TGTGCCAGCAGCGTAAGCACGGCCGGGTACGAGCAGTACTTC CASSVSTAGYEQYF
TRBD2 TRBJ2-5 NA TRBV2 TGTGCCAGCAGGGGGGGAGGGCTCGAGACCCAGTACTTC CASRGGGLETQYF
TRBD2 TRBJ2-7 NA TRBV6-5 TGTGCCAGCAGTTACCTGGGGACTAGCGGGCCGAGAGAGCAGTACTTC CASSYLGTSGPREQYF
TRBD1 TRBJ2-6 NA TRBV4-1 TGCGCCAGCAGCCTAGTACTAGGACAGGGGTTTTCCAGGGCCAACGTCCTGACTTTC CASSLVLGQGFSRANVLTF
NA TRBJ1-6 NA TRBV11-1 TGTGCCAGCAGCTTCATGAGGCTGAATTCACCCCTCCACTTT CASSFMRLNSPLHF
NA TRBJ1-2 NA TRBV6-6 TGTGCCAGCTTCGGGGTAAAAGGCTACACCTTC CASFGVKGYTF
NA TRBJ2-7 NA TRBV7-2 TGTGCCAGCAGCTTCACAGGGTATGGGGCCTACGAGCAGTACTTC CASSFTGYGAYEQYF
NA TRBJ2-2 NA TRBV9 TGTGCCAGCAGCGTAGCGGGGTCCACCGGGGAGCTGTTTTTT CASSVAGSTGELFF
TRBD1 TRBJ2-5 NA TRBV7-9 TGTGCCAGCAGCCACGGACAGGGAGGTGAGACCCAGTACTTC CASSHGQGGETQYF
NA TRBJ1-2 once TRBV3-1/TRBV3-2 TGTGCCAGCAGACGAAGGGGCAGGGCCTATGGCTACACCTTC CASRRRGRAYGYTF
NA TRBJ1-4 NA TRBV19 TGTGCCAGTAGCCCTCTGGCGGGTAATGAAAAACTGTTTTTT CASSPLAGNEKLFF
NA TRBJ2-7 NA TRBV9 TGTGCCAGCAGCGTAGAGGCGGGTGGCTACGAGCAGTACTTC CASSVEAGGYEQYF
TRBD1 TRBJ2-7 NA TRBV15 TGTGCCACCAGCAGAGATCTCGGGCCTGACAGGGTAAGGGGCGAGCAGTACTTC CATSRDLGPDRVRGEQYF
NA TRBJ1-2 NA TRBV5-5 TGTGCCAGCAGCTTGTCTGTAGGGGGTCACTATGGCTACACCTTC CASSLSVGGHYGYTF
TRBD1 TRBJ2-5 NA TRBV10-3 TGTGCCATCAGGATACAGGGGCAAGAGACCCAGTACTTC CAIRIQGQETQYF
NA TRBJ2-1 NA TRBV7-2 TGTGCCAGCAGCTTATCGTGGGGGCCGAGCAATGAGCAGTTCTTC CASSLSWGPSNEQFF
TRBD1 TRBJ1-6 NA TRBV30 TGTGCCTGGTGGACAGGGGGCTTAAATTCACCCCTCCACTTT CAWWTGGLNSPLHF
TRBD1 TRBJ1-2 NA TRBV4-1 TGCGCCAGCAGCCAAGATGTCGGGACAGGGGGCTATGGCTACACCTTC CASSQDVGTGGYGYTF
NA TRBJ2-3 NA TRBV5-1 TGCGCCAGCAGCTTGCTGGGGGGGGCGCGGGAGGATACGCAGTATTTT CASSLLGGAREDTQYF
NA TRBJ2-3 NA TRBV5-4 TGTGCCAGCAGCTTGGCGGGAGTACTATCCACAGATACGCAGTATTTT CASSLAGVLSTDTQYF
TRBD1 TRBJ1-6 many TRBV16 TGTGCCAGCAGCTCCACTTCCTACCGGACAGGCAGCACCAATTCACCCCTCCACTTT CASSSTSYRTGSTNSPLHF
NA TRBJ2-2 NA TRBV6-4 TGTGCCAGCAGCCCAGGGACGAACACCGGGGAGCTGTTTTTT CASSPGTNTGELFF
TRBD2 TRBJ2-1 few TRBV27 TGTGCCAGCAGTTTTGCGGGGGGCTCCTACAATGAGCAGTTCTTC CASSFAGGSYNEQFF
TRBD1 TRBJ1-2 NA TRBV7-2 TGTGCCAGCAGCCACCAGACAGGGGGCTATGGCTACACCTTC CASSHQTGGYGYTF
NA TRBJ1-5 NA TRBV28 TGTGCCAGCCATACGACACAGGGTAGGGATCAGCCCCAGCATTTT CASHTTQGRDQPQHF
NA TRBJ1-1 NA TRBV10-3 TGTGCCATCAGTGATCTCCCCCCCGGCACTGAAGCTTTCTTT CAISDLPPGTEAFF
TRBD2 TRBJ2-7 NA TRBV7-2 TGTGCCAGCAGCTTATTGCGGGGGGAGGGCGAGCAGTACTTC CASSLLRGEGEQYF
NA TRBJ2-6 NA TRBV5-1 TGCGCCAGCAGCCCCGCGGCCTCTGGGGCCAACGTCCTGACTTTC CASSPAASGANVLTF
TRBD1 TRBJ1-4 once TRBV7-6 TGTGCCAGCAGCTCCGGACAGGGGACCGAAAAACTGTTTTTT CASSSGQGTEKLFF